This note documents a single T cell receptor (beta chain) sequence. Its specificity is unknown. The sample originates from a study of cytomegalovirus exposure and HLA in healthy donors. Assay used: immunoSEQ multiplex PCR; TCRdb lists only in-frame clones, some missing. The profile shows more than 75,000 clones, roughly 93% of them singletons. The CDR3 covers 14 residues. Trimming cost V 4 bases and J 8 bases; bases outside gene matches: 7. Germline V gene sequence: CDR1 SGHRS, CDR2 YFSETQ. The donors were part of the approximately 120-subject validation cohort, which stood apart from the roughly 640-subject first cohort. Study findings and constraints: In vitro work confirmed that a few CMV-associated chains recognize CMV antigens. Across donors, most TCRs were seen rarely, yet some public ones were widespread. According to reports, the classifier identified cytomegalovirus status with high specificity and sensitivity.

The genes are TRBV5-1 and TRBJ1-3, with TRBD1 matching over 9 bases. This TCR derives from a man between 18 and 35 years old in good health and CMV-seronegative. Specimen: PBMCs. CDR3 amino acids: CASSRDRVGDTIYF. DNA of the CDR3: TGCGCCAGCAGCCGGGACAGGGTGGGAGACACCATATATTTT. Full variable domain (remainder filled in from reference TRBV5-1 and TRBJ1-3): KAGVTQTPRYLIKTRGQQVTLSCSPISGHRSVSWYQQTPGQGLQFLFEYFSETQRNKGNFPGRFSGRQFSNSRSEMNVSTLELGDSALYLCASSRDRVGDTIYFGEGSWLTVV.